This T cell receptor beta chain was recorded in a study of technical replicates of blood from a few donors. In the case of this clone: Other DNA sequences in the sample encode the same CDR3.

Clones were sequenced by immunoSEQ multiplex PCR, and TCRdb holds only the in-frame ones, with some missing. The sample records tens of thousands of clones, around 97% being singletons. This receptor was obtained from a human donor in good health. The sample taken for sequencing was T cells isolated from PBMCs.

CDR3 in amino acids: CASSLSSGSSYEQYF. In DNA, the CDR3 is TGCGCCAGCAGCTTGAGCAGCGGGAGTTCGTACGAGCAGTACTTC. The rearrangement joins TRBV5-1 to TRBJ2-7, with TRBD2 identical over 8 bases. Germline CDR1 is SGHRS and CDR2 is YFSETQ. The trim removed 1 base at V and 4 bases at J, leaving 7 bases unmatched. The CDR3 is 15 amino acids.